This TCR beta chain emerged from a study of blood T cell repertoires in COVID-19. In the study overall: There were acute and convalescent COVID-19 samples, and they came from the United States, Italy and Spain. The analysed material was cDNA or gDNA that came from T cells, B-cell-depleted T cells, or PBMCs.

This clone was recorded only once. The table came from immunoSEQ multiplex PCR; TCRdb's copy has only in-frame clones and leaves some out. The data show a few hundred thousand clones, approximately 83% seen once. What was sequenced was peripheral blood. This clonotype was obtained from an older woman with acute or convalescent COVID-19.

The CDR3 protein is CSVPSGGHYNEQFF. DNA for the CDR3: TGCAGCGTTCCGAGCGGGGGGCACTACAATGAGCAGTTCTTC. V is TRBV29-1 and J is TRBJ2-1; 9 nucleotides align to TRBD2. The V segment lost 5 bases and the J segment 3 bases; nucleotides outside the gene matches: 5. Germline V gene sequence: CDR1 SQVTM, CDR2 ANQGSEA. The CDR3 consists of 14 residues.